This T cell receptor (beta chain) comes out of a study of blood T cell repertoires in COVID-19. Across the whole study: Samples taken during acute and convalescent COVID-19 were collected in the United States, Italy and Spain. Sources were T cells, B-cell-depleted T cells, or PBMCs; the material itself was cDNA or gDNA.

The CDR3 runs 14 residues. Looked up from germline, CDR1 is SGHRS and CDR2 is YFSETQ. V was pared by 5 bases and J by 4 bases, with 15 bases between. Per the authors' pipeline: Estimation of nucleated cell counts relied on the amplification of reference gene primers. Repertoires were generated with immunoSEQ multiplex PCR, while TCRdb's copy carries only in-frame clones and drops some. The V and J calls and clone size are taken from that table; D and trimming were inferred from the DNA. This sample has over 200,000 clones; roughly 90% occur once, and the top ten carry more than 13%. The rearrangement uses TRBV5-1 and TRBJ1-1; D is ambiguous. Specimen: PBMCs or T cells enriched from blood (not recorded which). The sequence was collected from a man in his thirties or forties who had been exposed to COVID-19. The CDR3 DNA sequence: TGCGCCAGCAGGCCCGGAGGAGAGGGCACTGAAGCTTTCTTT. As protein: CASRPGGEGTEAFF.